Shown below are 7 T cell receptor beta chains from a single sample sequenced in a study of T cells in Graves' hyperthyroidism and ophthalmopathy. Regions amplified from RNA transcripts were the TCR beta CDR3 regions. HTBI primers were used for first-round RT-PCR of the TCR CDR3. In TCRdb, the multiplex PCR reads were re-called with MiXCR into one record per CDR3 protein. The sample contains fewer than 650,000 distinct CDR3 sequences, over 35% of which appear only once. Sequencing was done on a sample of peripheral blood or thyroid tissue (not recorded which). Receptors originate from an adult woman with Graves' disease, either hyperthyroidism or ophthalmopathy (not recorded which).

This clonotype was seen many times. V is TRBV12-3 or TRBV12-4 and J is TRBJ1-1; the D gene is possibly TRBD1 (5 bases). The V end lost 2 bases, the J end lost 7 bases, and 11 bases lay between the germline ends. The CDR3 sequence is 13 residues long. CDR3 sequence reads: CASSLRGNNEAFF. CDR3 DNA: TGTGCCAGCAGTTTAAGGGGTAATAATGAAGCTTTCTTT.

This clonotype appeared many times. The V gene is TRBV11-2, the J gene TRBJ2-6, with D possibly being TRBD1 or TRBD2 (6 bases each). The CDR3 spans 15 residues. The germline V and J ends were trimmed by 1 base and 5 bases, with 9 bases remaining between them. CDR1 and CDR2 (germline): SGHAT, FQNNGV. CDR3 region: CASSLAGARANVLTF. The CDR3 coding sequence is TGTGCCAGCAGCTTAGCGGGGGCCCGGGCCAACGTCCTGACTTTC.

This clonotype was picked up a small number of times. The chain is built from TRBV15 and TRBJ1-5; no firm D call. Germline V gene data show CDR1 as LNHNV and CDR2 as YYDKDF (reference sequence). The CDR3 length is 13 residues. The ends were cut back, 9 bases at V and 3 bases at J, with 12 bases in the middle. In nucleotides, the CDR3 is TGTGCCACGACGGATGACCCCAATCAGCCCCAGCATTTT. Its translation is CATTDDPNQPQHF.

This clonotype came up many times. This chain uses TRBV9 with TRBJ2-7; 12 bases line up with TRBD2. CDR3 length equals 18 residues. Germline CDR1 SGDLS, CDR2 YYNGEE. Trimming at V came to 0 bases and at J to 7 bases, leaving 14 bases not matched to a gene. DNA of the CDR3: TGTGCCAGCAGCGTAGCCCCGCTAGCGGGAGGGCCTCAAGGGGAGCAGTACTTC. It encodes CASSVAPLAGGPQGEQYF.

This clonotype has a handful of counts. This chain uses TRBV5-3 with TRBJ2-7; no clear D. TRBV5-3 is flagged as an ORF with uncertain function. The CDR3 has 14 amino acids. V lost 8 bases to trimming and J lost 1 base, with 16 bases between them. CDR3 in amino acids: CASRLAVTSYEQYF. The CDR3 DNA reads TGTGCCAGCAGGTTGGCGGTAACTTCCTACGAGCAGTACTTC.

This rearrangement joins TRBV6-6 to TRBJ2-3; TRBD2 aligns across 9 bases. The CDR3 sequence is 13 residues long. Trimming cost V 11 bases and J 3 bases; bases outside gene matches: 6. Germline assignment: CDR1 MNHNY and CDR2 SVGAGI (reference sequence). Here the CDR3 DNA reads TGTGCCCTGGGGCTAGCGGGAACAGATACGCAGTATTTT. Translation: CALGLAGTDTQYF.

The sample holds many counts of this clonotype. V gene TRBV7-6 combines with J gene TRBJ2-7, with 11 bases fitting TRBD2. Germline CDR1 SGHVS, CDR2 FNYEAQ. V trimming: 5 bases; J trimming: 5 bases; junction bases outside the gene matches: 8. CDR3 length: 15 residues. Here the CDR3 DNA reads TGTGCCAGCAGCCCCACTAGCGGGAGAACCAACGAGCAGTACTTC. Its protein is CASSPTSGRTNEQYF.